The 2 T cell receptor beta chains below were found in one sample sequenced in a study of T cell repertoires in aging, cancer and after chemotherapy. A mixed TRB-A/B primer pool amplified rearranged TRB by multiplex touch-down PCR. One entry per CDR3 protein results from TCRdb running MiXCR on the multiplex PCR reads. Of some 2,800 distinct CDR3 sequences listed, 30% to 35% are singletons. TCR beta rearrangements were amplified from peripheral blood genomic DNA. Sequences were obtained from blood. These receptors all stem from a human donor with a solid tumor.

This clonotype was recorded only once. The DNA for the CDR3 is TGTGCCAGCAGTTTTGGAAGTGGGTATAGCAATCAGCCCCAGCATTTT. Protein: CASSFGSGYSNQPQHF. The chain recombines TRBV27 with TRBJ1-5; no definite D call. CDR3 length: 16 amino acids. CDR1 and CDR2 (germline): MNHEY, SMNVEV (reference sequence). V dropped 3 bases and J dropped 0 bases, with 12 bases sitting between them.

J is TRBJ2-5 and V is TRBV19, with 9 bases lining up with TRBD1. The V gene end was trimmed by 8 bases and the J gene end by 5 bases; junction bases not matched to a gene: 15. This CDR3 has 16 amino acids. In germline, CDR1 is LNHDA, CDR2 SQIVND (reference sequence). CDR3: CASDMPPGQGRETQYF. The CDR3 DNA reads TGTGCCAGTGACATGCCACCGGGACAGGGCCGTGAGACCCAGTACTTC.